This entry concerns a single TCR beta chain. Seattle's enrolled individuals joined amid active infection and were then monitored longitudinally. The CDR3 length is 13 residues. V was pared by 5 bases and J by 8 bases, with 15 bases between. In germline, CDR1 is LNHDA, CDR2 SQIVND (reference sequence). This record comes from a study of blood T cell repertoires in COVID-19. Study-level background: Donors in the United States, Italy and Spain gave samples during acute or convalescent COVID-19.

Sequencing used immunoSEQ multiplex PCR; TCRdb keeps in-frame clones, though not all of them. Here the sample spans about 370,000 clones, about 89% being singletons. This sequence originates from a woman in her thirties with COVID-19, enrolled during active disease. This chain links TRBV19 with TRBJ1-2; D is uncertain. The sequenced sample consisted of peripheral blood. DNA for the CDR3: TGTGCCAGTAGTCAAGGGAGGTTTTGGGGCTACACCTTC. It translates to CASSQGRFWGYTF.